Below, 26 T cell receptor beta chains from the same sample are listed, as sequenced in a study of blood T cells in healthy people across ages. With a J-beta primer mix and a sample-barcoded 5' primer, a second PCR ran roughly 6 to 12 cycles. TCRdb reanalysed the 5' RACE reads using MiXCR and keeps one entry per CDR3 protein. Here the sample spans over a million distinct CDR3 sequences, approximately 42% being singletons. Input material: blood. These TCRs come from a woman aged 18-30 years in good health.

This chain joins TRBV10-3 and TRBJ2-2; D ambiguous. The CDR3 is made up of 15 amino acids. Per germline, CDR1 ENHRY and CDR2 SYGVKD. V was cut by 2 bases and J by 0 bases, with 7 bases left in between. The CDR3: CAISEETPNTGELFF. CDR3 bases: TGTGCCATCAGTGAGGAGACACCGAACACCGGGGAGCTGTTTTTT.

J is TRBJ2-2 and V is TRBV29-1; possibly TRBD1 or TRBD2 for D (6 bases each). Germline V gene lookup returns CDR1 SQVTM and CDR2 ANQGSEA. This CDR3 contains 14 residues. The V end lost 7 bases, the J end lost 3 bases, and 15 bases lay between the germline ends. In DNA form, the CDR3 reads TGCAGCGCCGGGGGCGGTAAGGACACCGGGGAGCTGTTTTTT. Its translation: CSAGGGKDTGELFF.

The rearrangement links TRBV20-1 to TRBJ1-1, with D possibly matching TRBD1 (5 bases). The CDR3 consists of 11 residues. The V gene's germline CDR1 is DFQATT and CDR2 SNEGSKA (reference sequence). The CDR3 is CGGRGETEAFF. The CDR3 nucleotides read TGCGGAGGGCGGGGGGAAACTGAAGCTTTCTTT.

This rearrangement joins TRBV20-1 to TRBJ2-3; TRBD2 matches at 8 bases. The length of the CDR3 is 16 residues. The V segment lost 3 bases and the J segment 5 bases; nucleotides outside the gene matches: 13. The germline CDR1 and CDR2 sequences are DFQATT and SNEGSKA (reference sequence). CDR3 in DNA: TGCAGTGCTAGCGGGGGGGATGGCGGGAGTGTAGATACGCAGTATTTT. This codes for CSASGGDGGSVDTQYF.

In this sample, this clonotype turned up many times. The DNA of the CDR3 is TGTGCCAGCAGCTTACCACGGACTAGCGGGAGGGCGGGAGATGAGCAGTTCTTC. This gives the protein CASSLPRTSGRAGDEQFF. The chain has TRBV11-2 and TRBJ2-1; 15 positions agree with TRBD2. CDR1 is SGHAT, CDR2 FQNNGV, per germline. The CDR3 sequence is 18 residues long. Trimming at V came to 2 bases and at J to 8 bases, leaving 10 bases not matched to a gene.

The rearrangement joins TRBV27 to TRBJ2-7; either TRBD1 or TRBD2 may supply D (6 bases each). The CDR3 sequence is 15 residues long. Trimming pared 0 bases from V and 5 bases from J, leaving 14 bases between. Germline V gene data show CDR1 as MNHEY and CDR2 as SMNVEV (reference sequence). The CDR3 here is CASSLSVGGFNEQYF. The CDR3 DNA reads TGTGCCAGCAGTTTATCGGTGGGGGGCTTCAACGAGCAGTACTTC.

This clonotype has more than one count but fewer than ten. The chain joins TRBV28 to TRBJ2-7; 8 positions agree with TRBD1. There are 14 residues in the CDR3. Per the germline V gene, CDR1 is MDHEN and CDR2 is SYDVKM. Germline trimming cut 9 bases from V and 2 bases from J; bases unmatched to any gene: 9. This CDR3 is CASLGTGRTYEQYF. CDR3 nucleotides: TGTGCCAGTCTAGGGACAGGACGCACCTACGAGCAGTACTTC.

In DNA form, the CDR3 reads TGCGCCAGCAGCTTGCGGGGGGACAATGACGAGCAGTACTTC. Residues: CASSLRGDNDEQYF. The chain couples TRBV5-1 to TRBJ2-7; D might be TRBD2 (7 bases). Trimming removed 1 base at V and 5 bases at J, with 13 bases between. CDR1 and CDR2 (germline): SGHRS, YFSETQ. The CDR3 loop spans 14 amino acids.

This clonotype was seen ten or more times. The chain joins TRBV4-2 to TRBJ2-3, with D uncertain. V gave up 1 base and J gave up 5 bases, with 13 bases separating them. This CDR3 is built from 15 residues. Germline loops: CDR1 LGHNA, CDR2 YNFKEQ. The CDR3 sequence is CASSQVDEGIDTQYF. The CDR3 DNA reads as TGTGCCAGCAGCCAAGTGGACGAAGGTATAGATACGCAGTATTTT.

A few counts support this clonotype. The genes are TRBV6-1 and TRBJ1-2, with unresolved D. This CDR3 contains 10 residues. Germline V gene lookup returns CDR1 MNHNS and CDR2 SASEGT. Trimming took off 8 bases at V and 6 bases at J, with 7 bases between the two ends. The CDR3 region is CASPRDGYTF. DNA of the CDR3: TGTGCCAGCCCCCGGGATGGCTACACCTTC.

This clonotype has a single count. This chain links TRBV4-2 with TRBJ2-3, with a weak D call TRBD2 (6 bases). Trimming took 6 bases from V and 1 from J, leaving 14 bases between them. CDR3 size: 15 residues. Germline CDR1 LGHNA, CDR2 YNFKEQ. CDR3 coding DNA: TGTGCCAGCAGACTACCTAGCGCTGGCACAGATACGCAGTATTTT. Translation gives CASRLPSAGTDTQYF.

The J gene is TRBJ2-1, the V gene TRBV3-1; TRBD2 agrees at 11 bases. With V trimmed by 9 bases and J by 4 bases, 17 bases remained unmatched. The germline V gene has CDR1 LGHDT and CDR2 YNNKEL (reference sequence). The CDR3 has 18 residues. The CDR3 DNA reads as TGTGCCAGGGAAGACCCGGGACTAGCGGCCTCCTCGTACAATGAGCAGTTCTTC. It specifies CAREDPGLAASSYNEQFF.

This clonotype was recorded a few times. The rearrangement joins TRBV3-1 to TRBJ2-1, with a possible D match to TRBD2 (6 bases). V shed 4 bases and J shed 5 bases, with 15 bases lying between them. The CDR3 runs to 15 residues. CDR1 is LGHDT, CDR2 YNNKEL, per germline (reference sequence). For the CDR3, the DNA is TGTGCCAGCAGCCCTCGTGGAGCGGGTCACAATGAGCAGTTCTTC. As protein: CASSPRGAGHNEQFF.

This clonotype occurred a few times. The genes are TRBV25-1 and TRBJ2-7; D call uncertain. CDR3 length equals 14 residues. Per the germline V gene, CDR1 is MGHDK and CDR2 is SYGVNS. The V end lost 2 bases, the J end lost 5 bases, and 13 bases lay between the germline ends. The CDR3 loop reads CASSETATTNEQYF. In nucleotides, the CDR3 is TGTGCCAGCAGTGAAACAGCCACCACCAACGAGCAGTACTTC.

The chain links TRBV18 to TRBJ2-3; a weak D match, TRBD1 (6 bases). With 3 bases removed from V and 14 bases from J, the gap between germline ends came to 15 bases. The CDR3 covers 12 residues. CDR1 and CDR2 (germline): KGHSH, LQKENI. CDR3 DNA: TGTGCCAGCTCACCTCCAAAGGGACAAACGTATTTT. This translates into CASSPPKGQTYF.

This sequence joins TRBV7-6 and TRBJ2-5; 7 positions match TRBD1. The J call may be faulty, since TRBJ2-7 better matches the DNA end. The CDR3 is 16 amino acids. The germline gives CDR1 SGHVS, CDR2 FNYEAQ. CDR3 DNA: TGTGCCAGCAGCCCGGCGGAATCGACAGGGCACTACGAGCAGTACTTC. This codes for CASSPAESTGHYEQYF.

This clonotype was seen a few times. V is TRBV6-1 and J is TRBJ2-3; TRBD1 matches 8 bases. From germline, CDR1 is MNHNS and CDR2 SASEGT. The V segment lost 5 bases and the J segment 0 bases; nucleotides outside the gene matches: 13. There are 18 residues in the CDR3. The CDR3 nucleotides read TGTGCCAGCAGTCCACTCCGGGACAGGAGGACTAGCACAGATACGCAGTATTTT. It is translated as CASSPLRDRRTSTDTQYF.

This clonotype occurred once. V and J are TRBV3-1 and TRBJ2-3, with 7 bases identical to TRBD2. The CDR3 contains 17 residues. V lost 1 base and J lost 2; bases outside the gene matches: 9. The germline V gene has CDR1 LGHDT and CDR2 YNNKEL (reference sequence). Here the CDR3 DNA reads TGTGCCAGCAGCCAAGCTATGAGCGGGACCACCACAGATACGCAGTATTTT. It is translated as CASSQAMSGTTTDTQYF.

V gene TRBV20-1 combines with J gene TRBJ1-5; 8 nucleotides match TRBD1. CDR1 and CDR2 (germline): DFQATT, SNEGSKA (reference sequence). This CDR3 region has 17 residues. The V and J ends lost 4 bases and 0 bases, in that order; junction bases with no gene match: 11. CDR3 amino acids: CSAIKGTGSYSNQPQHF. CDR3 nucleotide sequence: TGCAGTGCTATCAAGGGGACAGGCAGTTATAGCAATCAGCCCCAGCATTTT.

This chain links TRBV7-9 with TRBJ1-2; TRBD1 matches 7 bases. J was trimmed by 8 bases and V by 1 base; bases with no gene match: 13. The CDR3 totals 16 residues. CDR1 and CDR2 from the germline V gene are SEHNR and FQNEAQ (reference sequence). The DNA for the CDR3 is TGTGCCAGCAGCTTAGGAGGGGGCGTATTCTCTGTCGGCTACACCTTC. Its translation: CASSLGGGVFSVGYTF.

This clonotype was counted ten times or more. The CDR3 sequence: CASSQTGGGSETQYF. For the CDR3, the DNA is TGCGCCAGCAGCCAAACAGGGGGCGGAAGCGAGACCCAGTACTTC. The chain couples TRBV4-1 to TRBJ2-5, with 9 positions matching TRBD1. This CDR3 has 15 residues. Germline V lookup: CDR1 MGHRA, CDR2 YSYEKL. With V trimmed by 2 bases and J by 5 bases, 6 bases remained unmatched.

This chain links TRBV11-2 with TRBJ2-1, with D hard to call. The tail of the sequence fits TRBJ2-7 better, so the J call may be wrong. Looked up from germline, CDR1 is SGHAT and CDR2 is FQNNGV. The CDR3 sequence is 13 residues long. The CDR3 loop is CASSCTKTYEQYF. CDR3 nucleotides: TGTGCCAGCAGCTGTACAAAGACCTACGAGCAGTACTTC.

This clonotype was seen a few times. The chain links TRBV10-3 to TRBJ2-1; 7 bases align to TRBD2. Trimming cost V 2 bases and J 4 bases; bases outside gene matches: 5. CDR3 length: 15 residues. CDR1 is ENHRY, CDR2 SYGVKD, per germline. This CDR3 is CAISEGGSGYNEQFF. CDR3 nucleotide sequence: TGTGCCATCAGTGAGGGCGGGAGCGGTTACAATGAGCAGTTCTTC.

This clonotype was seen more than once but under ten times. The CDR3 nucleotides read TGTGCCAGCAGTATATTTGCGGGACTAGCTGACGAGCAGTACTTC. Translated, it gives CASSIFAGLADEQYF. J is TRBJ2-7 and V is TRBV2; 9 nucleotides line up with TRBD2. The junction had 10 bases not matched to a gene; V was cut back by 5 bases and J by 5 bases. CDR3 length equals 15 residues. The germline V gene encodes CDR1 SNHLY and CDR2 FYNNEI.

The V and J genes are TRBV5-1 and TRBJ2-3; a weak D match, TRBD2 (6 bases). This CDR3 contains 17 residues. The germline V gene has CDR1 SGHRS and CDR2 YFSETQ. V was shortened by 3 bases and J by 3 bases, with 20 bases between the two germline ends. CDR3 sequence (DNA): TGCGCCAGCAGCTCCCGGGGAAGTAGCGGAGTAACAGATACGCAGTATTTT. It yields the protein CASSSRGSSGVTDTQYF.

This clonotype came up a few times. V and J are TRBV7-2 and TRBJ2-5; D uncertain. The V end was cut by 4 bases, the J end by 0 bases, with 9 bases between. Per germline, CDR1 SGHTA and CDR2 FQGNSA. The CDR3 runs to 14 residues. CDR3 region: CASSSVGYQETQYF. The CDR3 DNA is TGTGCCAGCAGCTCCGTGGGGTACCAAGAGACCCAGTACTTC. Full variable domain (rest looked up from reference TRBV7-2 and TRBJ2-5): GAGVSQSPSNKVTEKGKDVELRCDPISGHTALYWYRQSLGQGLEFLIYFQGNSAPDKSGLPSDRFSAERTGGSVSTLTIQRTQQEDSAVYLCASSSVGYQETQYFGPGTRLLVL.